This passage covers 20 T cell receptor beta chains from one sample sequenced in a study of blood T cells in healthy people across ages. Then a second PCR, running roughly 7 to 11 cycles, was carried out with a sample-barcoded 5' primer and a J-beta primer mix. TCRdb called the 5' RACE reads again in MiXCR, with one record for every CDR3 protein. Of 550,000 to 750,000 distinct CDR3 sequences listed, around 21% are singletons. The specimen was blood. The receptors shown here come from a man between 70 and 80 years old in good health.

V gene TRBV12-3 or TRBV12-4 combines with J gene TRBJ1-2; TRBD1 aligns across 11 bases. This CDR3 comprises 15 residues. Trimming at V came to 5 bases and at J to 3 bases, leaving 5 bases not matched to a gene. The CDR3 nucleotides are TGTGCCAGCAGTCCGTGGGACAGGGGGGACTATGGCTACACCTTC. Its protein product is CASSPWDRGDYGYTF.

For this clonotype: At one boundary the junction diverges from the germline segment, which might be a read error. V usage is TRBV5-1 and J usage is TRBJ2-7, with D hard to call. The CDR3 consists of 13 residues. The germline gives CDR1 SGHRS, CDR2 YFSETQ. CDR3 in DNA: TGCGTCAGCAGCTTTATTAAGGATAGCGAGCAGTACTTC. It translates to CVSSFIKDSEQYF.

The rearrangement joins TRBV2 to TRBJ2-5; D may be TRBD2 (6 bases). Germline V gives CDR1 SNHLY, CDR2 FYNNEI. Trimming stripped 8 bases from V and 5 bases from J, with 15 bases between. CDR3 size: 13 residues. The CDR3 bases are TGTGCCAGCGGGGGGAACACACAGGAGACCCAGTACTTC. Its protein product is CASGGNTQETQYF. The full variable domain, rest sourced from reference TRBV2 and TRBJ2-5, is EPEVTQTPSHQVTQMGQEVILRCVPISNHLYFYWYRQILGQKVEFLVSFYNNEISEKSEIFDDQFSVERPDGSNFTLKIRSTKLEDSAMYFCASGGNTQETQYFGPGTRLLVL.

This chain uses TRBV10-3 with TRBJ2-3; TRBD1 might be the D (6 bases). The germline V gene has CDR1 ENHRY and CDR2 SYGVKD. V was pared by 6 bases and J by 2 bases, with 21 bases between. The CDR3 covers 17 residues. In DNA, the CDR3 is TGTGCCATCAGGGGCCATGGAGTTGGACAGAACACAGATACGCAGTATTTT. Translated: CAIRGHGVGQNTDTQYF.

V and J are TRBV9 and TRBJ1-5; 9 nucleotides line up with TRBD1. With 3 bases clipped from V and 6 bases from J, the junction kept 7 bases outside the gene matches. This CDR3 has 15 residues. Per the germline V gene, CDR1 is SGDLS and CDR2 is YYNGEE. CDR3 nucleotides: TGTGCCAGCAGCGCCGGACAGGGGCAAGGTCAGCCCCAGCATTTT. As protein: CASSAGQGQGQPQHF.

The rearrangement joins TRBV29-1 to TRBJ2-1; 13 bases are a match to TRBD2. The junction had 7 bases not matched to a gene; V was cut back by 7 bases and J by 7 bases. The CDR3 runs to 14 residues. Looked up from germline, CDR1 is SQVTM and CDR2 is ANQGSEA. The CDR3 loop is CSGTSGSWGNEQFF. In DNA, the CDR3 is TGCAGCGGGACTAGCGGGAGTTGGGGAAATGAGCAGTTCTTC.

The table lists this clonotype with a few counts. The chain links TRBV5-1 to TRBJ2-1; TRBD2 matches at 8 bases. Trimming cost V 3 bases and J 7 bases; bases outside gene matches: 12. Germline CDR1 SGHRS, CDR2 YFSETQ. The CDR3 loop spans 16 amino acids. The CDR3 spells CASSSQPGLEVNEQFF. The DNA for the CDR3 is TGCGCCAGCAGCTCCCAACCGGGACTAGAGGTAAATGAGCAGTTCTTC.

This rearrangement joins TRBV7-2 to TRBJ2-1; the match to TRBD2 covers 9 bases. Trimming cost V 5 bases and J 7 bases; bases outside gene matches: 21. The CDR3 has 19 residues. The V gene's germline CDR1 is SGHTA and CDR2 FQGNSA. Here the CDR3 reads CASSTASLSGGRAGNEQFF. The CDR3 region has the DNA TGTGCCAGCAGCACCGCTTCCCTGTCTGGCGGGAGGGCGGGGAATGAGCAGTTCTTC.

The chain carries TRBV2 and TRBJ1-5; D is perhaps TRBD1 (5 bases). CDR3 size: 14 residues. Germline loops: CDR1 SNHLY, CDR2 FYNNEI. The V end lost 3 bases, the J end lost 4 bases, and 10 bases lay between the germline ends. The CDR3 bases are TGTGCCAGCAGTGAGGGGCGGTCAAATCAGCCCCAGCATTTT. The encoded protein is CASSEGRSNQPQHF.

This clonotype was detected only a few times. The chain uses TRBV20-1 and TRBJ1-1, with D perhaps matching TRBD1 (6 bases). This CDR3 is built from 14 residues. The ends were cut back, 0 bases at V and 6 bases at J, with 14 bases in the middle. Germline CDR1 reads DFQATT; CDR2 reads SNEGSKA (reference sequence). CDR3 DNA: TGCAGTGCTAGAGATGAGCAGGGGTTGGCTGAAGCTTTCTTT. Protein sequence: CSARDEQGLAEAFF.

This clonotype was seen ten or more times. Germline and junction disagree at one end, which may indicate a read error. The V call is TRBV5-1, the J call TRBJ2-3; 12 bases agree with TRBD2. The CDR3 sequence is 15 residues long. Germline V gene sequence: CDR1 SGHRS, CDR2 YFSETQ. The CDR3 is CASSLGLAGSDTQYF. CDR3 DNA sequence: TGTGCCAGCAGCCTGGGACTAGCGGGTTCAGATACGCAGTATTTT.

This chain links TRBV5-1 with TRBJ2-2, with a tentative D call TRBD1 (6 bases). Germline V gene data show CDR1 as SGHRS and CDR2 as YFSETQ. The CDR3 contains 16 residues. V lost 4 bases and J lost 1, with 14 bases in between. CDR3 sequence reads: CASSGGSSLNTGELFF. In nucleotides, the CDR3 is TGCGCCAGCAGCGGGGGCTCTAGCCTGAACACCGGGGAGCTGTTTTTT.

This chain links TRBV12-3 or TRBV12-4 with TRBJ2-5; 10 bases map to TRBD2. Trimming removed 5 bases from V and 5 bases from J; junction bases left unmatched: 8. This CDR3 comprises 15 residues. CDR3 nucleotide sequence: TGTGCCAGCAGTACCCCTAGCGGGAGCTCGGAGACCCAGTACTTC. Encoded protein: CASSTPSGSSETQYF.

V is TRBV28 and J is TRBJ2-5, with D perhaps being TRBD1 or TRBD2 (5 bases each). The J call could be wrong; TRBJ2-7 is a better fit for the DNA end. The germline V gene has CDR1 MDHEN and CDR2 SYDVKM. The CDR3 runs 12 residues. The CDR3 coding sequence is TGTGCCAGCGGGACGGAAGACTCCGAGCAGTACTTC. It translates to CASGTEDSEQYF.

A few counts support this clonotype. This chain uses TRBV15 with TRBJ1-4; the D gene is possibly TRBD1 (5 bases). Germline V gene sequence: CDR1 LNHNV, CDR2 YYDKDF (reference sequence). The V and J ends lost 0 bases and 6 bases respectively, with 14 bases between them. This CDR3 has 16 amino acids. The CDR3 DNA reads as TGTGCCACCAGCAGAGATGGGGGTGGAGGGTATGAAAAACTGTTTTTT. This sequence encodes CATSRDGGGGYEKLFF.

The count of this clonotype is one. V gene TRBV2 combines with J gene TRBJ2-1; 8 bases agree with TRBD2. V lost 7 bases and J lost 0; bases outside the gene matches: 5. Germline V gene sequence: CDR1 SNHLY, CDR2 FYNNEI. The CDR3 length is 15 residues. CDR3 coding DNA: TGTGCCAGCATGGTAGCGGGGAGCTCCTACAATGAGCAGTTCTTC. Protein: CASMVAGSSYNEQFF.

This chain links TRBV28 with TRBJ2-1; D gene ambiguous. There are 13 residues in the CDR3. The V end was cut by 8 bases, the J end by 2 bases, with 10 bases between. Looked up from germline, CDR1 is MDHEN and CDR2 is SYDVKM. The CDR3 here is CASGRAPYNEQFF. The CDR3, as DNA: TGTGCCAGCGGGCGCGCTCCCTACAATGAGCAGTTCTTC.

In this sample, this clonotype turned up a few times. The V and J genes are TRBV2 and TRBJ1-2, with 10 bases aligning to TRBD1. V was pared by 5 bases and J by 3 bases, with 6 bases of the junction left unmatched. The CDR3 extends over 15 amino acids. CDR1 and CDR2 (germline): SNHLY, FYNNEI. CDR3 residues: CASSPGQGGYYGYTF. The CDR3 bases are TGTGCCAGCAGTCCTGGACAGGGGGGCTACTATGGCTACACCTTC.

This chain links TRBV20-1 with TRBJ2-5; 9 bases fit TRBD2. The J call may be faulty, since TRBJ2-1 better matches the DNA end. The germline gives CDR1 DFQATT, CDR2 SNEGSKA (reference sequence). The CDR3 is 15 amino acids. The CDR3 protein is CSAREIAGVVNEQFF. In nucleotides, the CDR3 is TGCAGTGCTAGAGAGATAGCGGGAGTAGTAAATGAGCAGTTCTTC.

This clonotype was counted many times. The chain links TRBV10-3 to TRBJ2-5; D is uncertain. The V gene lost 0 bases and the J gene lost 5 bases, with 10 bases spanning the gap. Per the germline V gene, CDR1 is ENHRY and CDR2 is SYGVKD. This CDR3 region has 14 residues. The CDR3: CAISESGPPETQYF. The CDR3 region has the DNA TGTGCCATCAGTGAGTCGGGCCCTCCGGAGACCCAGTACTTC.